Listed here are 3 T cell receptor beta chains from one sample, sequenced in a study of cytomegalovirus exposure and HLA in healthy donors. Amplification used 60 Vbeta primers and 13 Jbeta primers. Assay: immunoSEQ multiplex PCR; the TCRdb copy retains only in-frame clones and omits some. The data contain 150,000 to 200,000 clones, over 60% of them singletons. The sequencing sample was made of PBMCs. The receptors were sampled from a middle-aged man in good health and CMV-seropositive.

V and J are TRBV6-5 and TRBJ2-5; D perhaps matches TRBD1 (6 bases). The CDR3 loop spans 13 amino acids. V dropped 6 bases and J dropped 11 bases, with 19 bases sitting between them. Germline V gene sequence: CDR1 MNHEY, CDR2 SVGAGI. CDR3 in amino acids: CASSYTQGGEQYF. The CDR3 DNA reads as TGTGCCAGCAGCTATACACAGGGTGGAGAGCAGTACTTC.

The J gene is TRBJ1-1, the V gene TRBV9; D remains unclear. There are 14 residues in the CDR3. Trimming took off 0 bases at V and 1 base at J, with 7 bases between the two ends. Germline V gene lookup returns CDR1 SGDLS and CDR2 YYNGEE. The CDR3 loop is CASSVEFGNTEAFF. The CDR3 DNA is TGTGCCAGCAGCGTAGAGTTCGGGAACACTGAAGCTTTCTTT.

V gene TRBV15 combines with J gene TRBJ2-4, with TRBD1 matching 8 bases. Germline V gene sequence: CDR1 LNHNV, CDR2 YYDKDF (reference sequence). Unmatched junction bases numbered 5, after V lost 0 bases and J lost 13 bases. The CDR3 is 13 residues long. As DNA, the CDR3 is TGTGCCACCAGCAGAGACCTAACAGGGGGGCAGTACTTC. It encodes CATSRDLTGGQYF.